This T cell receptor (beta chain) emerged from a study of cytomegalovirus exposure and HLA in healthy donors. The repertoire was sequenced with immunoSEQ multiplex PCR; TCRdb's copy has only in-frame clones and lacks some. Here the sample spans approximately 230,000 clones, about 88% being singletons. The CDR3 covers 18 residues. V gave up 0 bases and J gave up 7 bases, with 22 bases separating them. Germline CDR1 and CDR2: SGDLS and YYNGEE. The genes are TRBV9 and TRBJ2-2; D possibly corresponds to TRBD1 (6 bases). Sequencing was done on a sample of PBMCs. This receptor was identified in a man between 18 and 35 years old in good health and CMV-seropositive. CDR3 loop: CASSVVSYGQGINGELFF. The CDR3 DNA is TGTGCCAGCAGCGTAGTGTCCTATGGGCAGGGGATTAACGGGGAGCTGTTTTTT.